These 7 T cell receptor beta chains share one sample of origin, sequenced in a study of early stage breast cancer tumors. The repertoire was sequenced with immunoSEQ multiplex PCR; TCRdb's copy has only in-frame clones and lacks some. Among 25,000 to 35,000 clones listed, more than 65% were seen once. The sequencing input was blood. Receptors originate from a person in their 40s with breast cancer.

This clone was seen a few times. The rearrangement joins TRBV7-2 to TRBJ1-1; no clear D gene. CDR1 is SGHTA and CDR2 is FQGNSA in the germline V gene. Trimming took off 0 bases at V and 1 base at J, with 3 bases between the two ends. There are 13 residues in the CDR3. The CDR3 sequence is CASSLATNTEAFF. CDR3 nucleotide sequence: TGTGCCAGCAGCTTAGCGACGAACACTGAAGCTTTCTTT.

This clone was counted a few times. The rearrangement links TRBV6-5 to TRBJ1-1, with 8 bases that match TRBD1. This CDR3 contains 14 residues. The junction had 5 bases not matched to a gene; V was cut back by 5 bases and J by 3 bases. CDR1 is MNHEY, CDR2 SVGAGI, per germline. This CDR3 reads CASSQTGAYTEAFF. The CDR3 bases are TGTGCCAGCAGTCAGACAGGGGCCTACACTGAAGCTTTCTTT.

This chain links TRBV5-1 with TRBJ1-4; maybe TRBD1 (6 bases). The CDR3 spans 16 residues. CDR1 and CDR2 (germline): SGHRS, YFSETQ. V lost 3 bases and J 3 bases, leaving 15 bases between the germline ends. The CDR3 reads CASSSLDSSANEKLFF. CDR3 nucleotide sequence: TGCGCCAGCAGCTCATTGGACAGCTCGGCTAATGAAAAACTGTTTTTT.

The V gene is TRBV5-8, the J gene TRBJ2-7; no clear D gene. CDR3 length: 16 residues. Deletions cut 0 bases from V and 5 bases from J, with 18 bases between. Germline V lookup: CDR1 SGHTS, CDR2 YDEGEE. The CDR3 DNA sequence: TGTGCCAGCAGCTTGGTCTTAGGCAGGTTTACGGACGAGCAGTACTTC. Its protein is CASSLVLGRFTDEQYF.

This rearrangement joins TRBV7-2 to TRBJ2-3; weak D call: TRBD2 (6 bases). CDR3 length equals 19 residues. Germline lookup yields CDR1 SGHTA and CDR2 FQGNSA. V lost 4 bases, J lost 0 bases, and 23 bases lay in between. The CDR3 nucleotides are TGTGCCAGCAGCTCTGACGGAGGGTCGACCCGAGATAGCACAGATACGCAGTATTTT. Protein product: CASSSDGGSTRDSTDTQYF.

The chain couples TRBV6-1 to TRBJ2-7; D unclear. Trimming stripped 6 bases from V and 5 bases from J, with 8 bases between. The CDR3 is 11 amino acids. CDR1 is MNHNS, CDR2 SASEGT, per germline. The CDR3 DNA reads TGTGCCAGCAGCCCCCAGGACGAGCAGTACTTC. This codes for CASSPQDEQYF.

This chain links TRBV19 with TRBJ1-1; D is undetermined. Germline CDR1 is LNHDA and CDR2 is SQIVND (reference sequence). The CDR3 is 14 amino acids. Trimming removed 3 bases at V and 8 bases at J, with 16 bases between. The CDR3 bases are TGTGCCAGTAGTATGTCGTTCCATACTCCCGAAGCTTTCTTT. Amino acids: CASSMSFHTPEAFF.